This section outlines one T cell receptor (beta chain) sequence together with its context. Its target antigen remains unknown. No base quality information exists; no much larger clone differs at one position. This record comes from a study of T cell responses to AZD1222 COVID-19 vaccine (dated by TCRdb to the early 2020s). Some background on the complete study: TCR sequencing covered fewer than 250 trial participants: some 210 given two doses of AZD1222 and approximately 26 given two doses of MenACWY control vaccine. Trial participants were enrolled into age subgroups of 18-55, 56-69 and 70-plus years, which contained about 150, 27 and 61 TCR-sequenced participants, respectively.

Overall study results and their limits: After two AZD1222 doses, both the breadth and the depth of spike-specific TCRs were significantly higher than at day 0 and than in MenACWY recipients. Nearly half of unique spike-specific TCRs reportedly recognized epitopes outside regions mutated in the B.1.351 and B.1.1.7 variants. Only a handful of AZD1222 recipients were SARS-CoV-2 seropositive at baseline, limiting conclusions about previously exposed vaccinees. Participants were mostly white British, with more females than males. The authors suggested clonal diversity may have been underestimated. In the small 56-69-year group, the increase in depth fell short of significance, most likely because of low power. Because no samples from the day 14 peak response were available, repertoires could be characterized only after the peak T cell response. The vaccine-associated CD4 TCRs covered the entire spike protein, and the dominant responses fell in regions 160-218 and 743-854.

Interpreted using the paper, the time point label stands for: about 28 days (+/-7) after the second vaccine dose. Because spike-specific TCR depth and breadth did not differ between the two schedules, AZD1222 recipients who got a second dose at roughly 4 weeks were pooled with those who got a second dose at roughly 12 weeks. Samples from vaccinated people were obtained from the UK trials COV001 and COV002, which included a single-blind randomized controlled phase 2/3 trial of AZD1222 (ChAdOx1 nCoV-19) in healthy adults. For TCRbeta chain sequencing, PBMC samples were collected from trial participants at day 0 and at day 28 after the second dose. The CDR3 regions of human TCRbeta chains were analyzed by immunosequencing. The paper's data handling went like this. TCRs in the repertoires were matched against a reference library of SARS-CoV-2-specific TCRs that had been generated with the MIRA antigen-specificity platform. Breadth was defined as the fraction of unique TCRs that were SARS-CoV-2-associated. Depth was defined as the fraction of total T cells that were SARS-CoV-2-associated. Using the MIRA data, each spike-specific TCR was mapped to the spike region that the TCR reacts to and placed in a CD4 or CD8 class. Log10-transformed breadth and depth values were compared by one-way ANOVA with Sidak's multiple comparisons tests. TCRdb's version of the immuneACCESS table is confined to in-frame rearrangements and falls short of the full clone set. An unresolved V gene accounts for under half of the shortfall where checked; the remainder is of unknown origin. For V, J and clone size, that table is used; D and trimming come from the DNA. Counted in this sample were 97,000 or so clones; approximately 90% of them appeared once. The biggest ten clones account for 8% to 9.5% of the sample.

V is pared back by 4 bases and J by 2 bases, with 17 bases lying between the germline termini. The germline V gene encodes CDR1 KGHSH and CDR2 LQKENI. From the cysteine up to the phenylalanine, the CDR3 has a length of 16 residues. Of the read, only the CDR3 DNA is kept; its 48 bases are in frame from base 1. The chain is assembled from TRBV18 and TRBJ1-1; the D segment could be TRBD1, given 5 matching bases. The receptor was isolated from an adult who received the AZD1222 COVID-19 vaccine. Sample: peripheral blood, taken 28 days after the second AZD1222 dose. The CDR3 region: CASSQSLGTDNTEAFF. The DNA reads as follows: TGTGCCAGCTCACAAAGTCTGGGGACGGACAACACTGAAGCTTTCTTT.